Following are 20 T cell receptor beta chains from one sample sequenced in a study of T cells after yellow fever vaccination. Using its own MiXCR run on the 5' RACE reads, TCRdb lists one record per CDR3 protein. Of 300,000 to 400,000 distinct CDR3 sequences in the sample, about 8.3% were seen once. The source material was PBMCs, sampled roughly 46 days after the first yellow fever vaccination. These receptors were obtained from a man aged 18-30 years who received the YFV17D yellow fever vaccine.

The rearrangement joins TRBV20-1 to TRBJ1-1, with 11 bases that match TRBD1. The CDR3 contains 17 residues. CDR1 is DFQATT, CDR2 SNEGSKA, per germline (reference sequence). Trimming cost V 5 bases and J 1 base; bases outside gene matches: 12. Written as DNA, the CDR3 is TGCAGTGCTGCAAAACCGGGACAGGGGGGTTGGAACACTGAAGCTTTCTTT. Amino acids: CSAAKPGQGGWNTEAFF.

The table lists this clonotype with a few counts. This chain uses TRBV5-6 with TRBJ2-1; 11 bases align to TRBD2. The germline CDR1 and CDR2 sequences are SGHDT and YYEEEE. The CDR3 is 16 residues long. V lost 2 bases and J lost 7; bases outside the gene matches: 8. The CDR3 nucleotides read TGTGCCAGCAGCTTAATAGCGGGGGGGCTTTGGAATGAGCAGTTCTTC. It is translated as CASSLIAGGLWNEQFF.

In this sample, this clonotype turned up many times. The chain carries TRBV12-3 or TRBV12-4 and TRBJ2-1; TRBD2 agrees at 14 bases. CDR3 size: 15 residues. V dropped 6 bases and J dropped 7; count of bases not matched to a gene: 5. Here the CDR3 reads CASSYRLAGGNEQFF. The CDR3 region has the DNA TGTGCCAGCAGCTATAGACTAGCGGGGGGGAATGAGCAGTTCTTC.

There are many counts of this clonotype. The chain has TRBV27 and TRBJ2-7; 11 nucleotides line up with TRBD2. V lost 5 bases and J lost 1; bases outside the gene matches: 4. This CDR3 is 15 amino acids long. Germline CDR1 is MNHEY and CDR2 is SMNVEV (reference sequence). CDR3 loop: CASSGGTSGSYEQYF. In nucleotides, the CDR3 is TGTGCCAGCAGTGGAGGGACTAGCGGTTCCTACGAGCAGTACTTC.

The V and J genes are TRBV5-6 and TRBJ2-7; the match to TRBD1 covers 7 bases. The CDR3 spans 16 residues. Germline lookup yields CDR1 SGHDT and CDR2 YYEEEE. V was pared by 7 bases and J by 2 bases, with 15 bases of the junction left unmatched. CDR3 DNA: TGTGCCAGCGGCCCCTGGGCAGGGGGTTGGCCCTACGAGCAGTACGTC. Its protein is CASGPWAGGWPYEQYV.

The chain has TRBV4-2 and TRBJ2-7; 7 positions match TRBD1. Germline V gives CDR1 LGHNA, CDR2 YNFKEQ. With V trimmed by 0 bases and J by 6 bases, 5 bases remained unmatched. This CDR3 comprises 14 residues. The CDR3 sequence: CASSQDSGGSEQYF. The CDR3 DNA is TGTGCCAGCAGCCAAGACTCAGGGGGAAGCGAGCAGTACTTC.

This clonotype came up many times. This rearrangement joins TRBV5-1 to TRBJ2-2; 8 bases are shared with TRBD2. Trimming took 2 bases from V and 1 from J; bases not matched to a gene: 4. CDR3 size: 16 residues. Per germline, CDR1 SGHRS and CDR2 YFSETQ. The CDR3 here is CASSFWLAGNTGELFF. The CDR3 bases are TGCGCCAGCAGCTTTTGGCTAGCGGGGAACACCGGGGAGCTGTTTTTT.

The gene calls are TRBV7-2 and TRBJ2-3; 12 bases fit TRBD2. The germline gives CDR1 SGHTA, CDR2 FQGNSA. V lost 1 base, J lost 0 bases, and 2 bases stayed unmatched. The CDR3 has 17 amino acids. The CDR3 bases are TGTGCCAGCAGCTTAGGGACTAGCGGGGCTAGCACAGATACGCAGTATTTT. Protein sequence: CASSLGTSGASTDTQYF.

In this sample, this clonotype turned up a few times. The chain is built from TRBV4-3 and TRBJ2-6, with 8 bases fitting TRBD1. Trimming took 0 bases from V and 0 from J; bases not matched to a gene: 7. CDR3 length: 19 residues. CDR1 and CDR2 from the germline V gene are LGHNA and YSLEER. CDR3 in DNA: TGCGCCAGCAGCCAAGATGAGGGGGACAGGATCTCTGGGGCCAACGTCCTGACTTTC. It encodes CASSQDEGDRISGANVLTF.

This chain joins TRBV7-9 and TRBJ1-4; D is ambiguous. The CDR3 covers 14 residues. Germline V gives CDR1 SEHNR, CDR2 FQNEAQ (reference sequence). The V end lost 6 bases, the J end lost 4 bases, and 12 bases lay between the germline ends. CDR3 bases: TGTGCCAGCAGGGGCCTCTATAGTAATGAAAAACTGTTTTTT. This encodes CASRGLYSNEKLFF.

This clonotype has just a few counts. This chain links TRBV5-1 with TRBJ1-1, with TRBD1 identical over 8 bases. The CDR3 runs to 16 residues. CDR1 SGHRS and CDR2 YFSETQ come from the germline V gene. Trimming removed 3 bases from V and 0 bases from J; junction bases left unmatched: 7. The CDR3 bases are TGCGCCAGCAGCTCCGGACAGGGTGGGGTGAACACTGAAGCTTTCTTT. The encoded protein is CASSSGQGGVNTEAFF.

The gene calls are TRBV7-2 and TRBJ2-7; 10 bases match TRBD1. Germline V lookup: CDR1 SGHTA, CDR2 FQGNSA. V lost 2 bases to trimming and J lost 7 bases; unmatched junction nucleotides: 11. This CDR3 is built from 16 residues. For the CDR3, the DNA is TGTGCCAGCAGCTTATCCTTGACAGGGGGCGGAGGGGAGCAGTACGTC. This encodes CASSLSLTGGGGEQYV.

This clonotype was detected many times. This chain connects TRBV5-5 to TRBJ1-2, with D possibly matching TRBD1 (5 bases). Between the trimmed V and J ends, which lost 0 bases and 3 bases, there was a span of 15 bases. The CDR3 spans 16 residues. The germline gives CDR1 SGHKS, CDR2 YYEKEE (reference sequence). The CDR3 spells CASSLVNQGSDYGYTF. In nucleotides, the CDR3 is TGTGCCAGCAGCTTGGTCAATCAGGGTTCGGACTATGGCTACACCTTC.

This rearrangement joins TRBV7-2 to TRBJ1-6, with TRBD1 matching over 7 bases. Trimming cost V 5 bases and J 6 bases; bases outside gene matches: 10. Germline lookup yields CDR1 SGHTA and CDR2 FQGNSA. CDR3 length equals 16 residues. The CDR3 sequence is CASSLMTGIFNSPLHF. The DNA of the CDR3 is TGTGCCAGCAGCCTAATGACAGGGATTTTTAATTCACCCCTCCACTTT.

This clonotype was seen ten or more times. The V call is TRBV3-1, the J call TRBJ2-3, with D hard to call. With 0 bases removed from V and 8 bases from J, the gap between germline ends came to 3 bases. The CDR3 totals 11 residues. The V gene's germline CDR1 is LGHDT and CDR2 YNNKEL (reference sequence). The CDR3 nucleotides are TGTGCCAGCAGCCAAGAAGGTACGCAGTATTTT. It translates to CASSQEGTQYF.

This clonotype was counted only a few times. The chain carries TRBV5-1 and TRBJ1-1; the D gene is possibly TRBD1 (5 bases). CDR1 is SGHRS, CDR2 YFSETQ, per germline. Trimming pared 2 bases from V and 2 bases from J, leaving 10 bases between. CDR3 size: 14 residues. The CDR3: CASSFEGANTEAFF. The CDR3 coding sequence is TGCGCCAGCAGCTTTGAAGGGGCCAACACTGAAGCTTTCTTT. The full variable domain, its missing parts supplied by reference TRBV5-1 and TRBJ1-1, is KAGVTQTPRYLIKTRGQQVTLSCSPISGHRSVSWYQQTPGQGLQFLFEYFSETQRNKGNFPGRFSGRQFSNSRSEMNVSTLELGDSALYLCASSFEGANTEAFFGQGTRLTVV.

This clonotype was recorded at least ten times. This rearrangement joins TRBV5-1 to TRBJ1-1; a possible D gene is TRBD1 (6 bases). Germline CDR1 reads SGHRS; CDR2 reads YFSETQ. CDR3 length: 15 residues. The ends were cut back, 0 bases at V and 1 base at J, with 10 bases in the middle. This CDR3 is CASSLGPGANTEAFF. For the CDR3, the DNA is TGCGCCAGCAGCTTGGGGCCGGGGGCGAACACTGAAGCTTTCTTT.

This clonotype appeared a few times. Here the CDR3 DNA reads TGTGCCAGCAGTACGATGGTACAGCCCCAGCATTTT. Protein product: CASSTMVQPQHF. The chain carries TRBV6-6 and TRBJ1-5, with D unresolved. V was trimmed by 5 bases and J by 7 bases, leaving 9 bases between them. Germline CDR1 and CDR2: MNHNY and SVGAGI (reference sequence). CDR3 length: 12 amino acids.

V gene TRBV7-6 combines with J gene TRBJ2-1; 16 bases are a match to TRBD2. CDR3 length equals 18 residues. CDR1 is SGHVS, CDR2 FNYEAQ, per germline. Losses at the gene ends were 5 bases for V and 2 bases for J; bases not matched to a gene: 6. The CDR3 protein is CASSPGTSGGATYNEQFF. DNA of the CDR3: TGTGCCAGCAGCCCCGGGACTAGCGGGGGGGCTACCTACAATGAGCAGTTCTTC.

This clonotype has just a few counts. The V and J genes are TRBV5-5 and TRBJ2-1; 12 bases map to TRBD2. Germline V gene sequence: CDR1 SGHKS, CDR2 YYEKEE (reference sequence). Unmatched junction bases numbered 11, after V lost 4 bases and J lost 15 bases. The CDR3 has 14 amino acids. CDR3 protein: CASSRLAGAFKWFF. The DNA for the CDR3 is TGTGCCAGCAGCCGACTAGCGGGGGCGTTTAAGTGGTTCTTC.